The 2 T cell receptor beta chains in this list originate from one sample, sequenced in a study of T cells in Graves' hyperthyroidism and ophthalmopathy. It was RNA transcripts that yielded the amplified TCR beta CDR3 regions. TCR CDR3 regions were first amplified by RT-PCR with HTBI primers. TCRdb reprocessed the multiplex PCR reads with MiXCR, giving one entry per CDR3 protein. The repertoire holds around 260,000 distinct CDR3 sequences, with less than 30% as singletons. The sample comprised blood. The receptors were sampled from a man aged 35 to 55 with Graves' hyperthyroidism that later progressed to Graves' ophthalmopathy.

This chain connects TRBV11-2 to TRBJ1-3, with 7 positions matching TRBD1. CDR1 is SGHAT, CDR2 FQNNGV, per germline. Trimming took 9 bases from V and 4 from J; bases not matched to a gene: 3. The CDR3 sequence is 12 residues long. The CDR3 sequence is CASRQGGNTIYF. CDR3 nucleotides: TGTGCCAGTCGACAGGGCGGAAACACCATATATTTT.

This clonotype was observed at least ten times. At one end, the junction sequence differs from germline, possibly due to a read error. The gene calls are TRBV5-6 and TRBJ1-2, with 8 nucleotides matching TRBD1. The CDR3 contains 14 residues. Germline-derived CDR1 and CDR2 are SGHDT and YYEEEE. CDR3 sequence reads: CTSSRDRNNYGYTF. The CDR3 DNA is TGTACCAGCAGCCGGGACAGGAACAACTATGGCTACACCTTC. The full variable domain, rest sourced from reference TRBV5-6 and TRBJ1-2, is DAGVTQSPTHLIKTRGQQVTLRCSPKSGHDTVSWYQQALGQGPQFIFQYYEEEERQRGNFPDRFSGHQFPNYSSELNVNALLLGDSALYLCTSSRDRNNYGYTFGSGTRLTVV.